Each of the 2 T cell receptor beta chains below was sequenced from the same sample in a study of T cell repertoires in cytomegalovirus infection. One entry per CDR3 protein, called by TCRdb with MiXCR from the reads. The sample carries about 270,000 distinct CDR3 sequences, roughly 21% recorded once. Their antigens are not known. Sequencing was performed on cultured PBMCs, taken from culture after CMV antigen stimulation. The receptors were gathered from a human donor in good health (CMV status not recorded). Some clones in this sample may be carry-over from other donors' samples.

The chain uses TRBV10-3 and TRBJ2-5; D is unresolved. The CDR3 sequence is 13 residues long. CDR1 is ENHRY and CDR2 is SYGVKD in the germline V gene. The V and J ends lost 6 bases and 5 bases respectively, with 13 bases between them. DNA for the CDR3: TGTGCCATCAGGGAGACTGACGGGGAGACCCAGTACTTC. Residues: CAIRETDGETQYF.

The V call is TRBV7-9, the J call TRBJ1-1; 8 bases align to TRBD1. The CDR3 extends over 14 amino acids. Germline V gene sequence: CDR1 SEHNR, CDR2 FQNEAQ (reference sequence). V was clipped by 3 bases and J by 5 bases; unmatched bases: 5. The DNA of the CDR3 is TGTGCCAGCAGCTTCGGGACAGGATATACTGAAGCTTTCTTT. Translated: CASSFGTGYTEAFF.